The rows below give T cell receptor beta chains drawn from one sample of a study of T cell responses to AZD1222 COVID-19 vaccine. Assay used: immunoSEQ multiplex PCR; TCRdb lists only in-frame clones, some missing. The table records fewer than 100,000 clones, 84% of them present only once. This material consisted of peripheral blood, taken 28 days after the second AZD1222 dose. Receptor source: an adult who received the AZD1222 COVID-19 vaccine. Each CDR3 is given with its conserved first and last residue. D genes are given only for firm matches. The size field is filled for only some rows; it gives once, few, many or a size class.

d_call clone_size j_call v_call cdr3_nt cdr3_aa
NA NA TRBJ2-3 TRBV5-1 TGCGCCAGCAGCCCCTTCCGGGGTAATGATGGAACAGATACGCAGTATTTT CASSPFRGNDGTDTQYF
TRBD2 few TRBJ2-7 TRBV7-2 TGTGCCAGCAGCTTAGGGCGGGGGGTTAGCGAGCAGTACTTC CASSLGRGVSEQYF
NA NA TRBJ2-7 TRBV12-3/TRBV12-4 TGTGCCAGCACCCCCGGGTCCTACGAGCAGTACTTC CASTPGSYEQYF
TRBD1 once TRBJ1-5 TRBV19 TGTGCCAGTAGTAGCGAGACAGGGGATACGCAGCCCCAGCATTTT CASSSETGDTQPQHF
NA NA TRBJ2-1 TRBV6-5 TGTGCCAGCAGTTACTCCCTGAAGAATGAGCAGTTCTTC CASSYSLKNEQFF
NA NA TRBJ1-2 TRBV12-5 TGTGCTAGTGGTCCCGAGGGGGAAGGTCGTGGCTACACCTTC CASGPEGEGRGYTF
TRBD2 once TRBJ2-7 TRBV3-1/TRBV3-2 TGTGCCAGCAGCCAAGATTCGAGACTAGCGTATGAGCAGTACTTC CASSQDSRLAYEQYF
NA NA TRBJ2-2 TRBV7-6 TGTGCCAGCAGCTTAGGGGGGCCCTGGGACGCAGGATGGACCGGGGAGCTGTTTTTT CASSLGGPWDAGWTGELFF
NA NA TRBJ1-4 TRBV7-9 TGTGCCAGCAGCTTAGAGAGGTCAACTAATGAAAAACTGTTTTTT CASSLERSTNEKLFF
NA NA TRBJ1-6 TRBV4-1 TGCGCCAGCAGCCGAATGATGGGGGTCCGGAGTTCACCCCTCCACTTT CASSRMMGVRSSPLHF
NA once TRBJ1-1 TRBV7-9 TGTGCCAGCAGCCGTGGTTGGGACACTGAAGCTTTCTTT CASSRGWDTEAFF
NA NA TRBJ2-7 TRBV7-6 TGTGCCAGCAGCTTATGGCAGTCCTACGAGCAGTACTTC CASSLWQSYEQYF
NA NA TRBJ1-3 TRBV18 TGTGCCAGCTCACGCGACCTATCGGAAAACACCATATATTTT CASSRDLSENTIYF
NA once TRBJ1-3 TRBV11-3 TGTGCCAGCAGCCACCCCCTAGGGAATCGGATTGGGAACACCATATATTTT CASSHPLGNRIGNTIYF
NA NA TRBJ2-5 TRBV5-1 TGCGCCAGCAGCCCAAGGGGCGCCCGGGCGGAGACCCAGTACTTC CASSPRGARAETQYF
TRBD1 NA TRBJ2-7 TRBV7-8 TGTGCCAGCAGCGCAATCGACAGGGGGAGCTCCTACGAGCAGTACTTC CASSAIDRGSSYEQYF
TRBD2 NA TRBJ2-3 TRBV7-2 TGTGCCAGCAGCCTAACTAGCGGGGGAACAGATACGCAGTATTTT CASSLTSGGTDTQYF
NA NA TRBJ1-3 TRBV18 TGTGCCAGCTCACCACCGCGACGGAACTCTGGAAACACCATATATTTT CASSPPRRNSGNTIYF
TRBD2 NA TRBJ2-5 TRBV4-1 TGCGCCAGCAGCCAAGCTGTGCGGGGGGAAATTCAAGAGACCCAGTACTTC CASSQAVRGEIQETQYF
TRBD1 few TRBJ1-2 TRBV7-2 TGTGCCAGCAGCCAGCGGGACAGGGGTGGCTACACCTTC CASSQRDRGGYTF
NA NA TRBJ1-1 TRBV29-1 TGCAGCGTTAGGAATAGGGGCGCAGGGTTGGGAAACGGCACTGAAGCTTTCTTT CSVRNRGAGLGNGTEAFF
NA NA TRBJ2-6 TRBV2 TGTGCCAGCAGTGTTTGGGCGGCTGGGGCCAACGTCCTGACTTTC CASSVWAAGANVLTF
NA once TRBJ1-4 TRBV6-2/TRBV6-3 TGTGCCAGCAGTACCGGGGGAGGGGAAGAAAAACTGTTTTTT CASSTGGGEEKLFF
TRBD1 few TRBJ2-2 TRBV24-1 TGTGCCACCAGCGGGGACAGGGGGCAGTCCGGGGAGCTGTTTTTT CATSGDRGQSGELFF
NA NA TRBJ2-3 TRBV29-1 TGCAGCGTTTTGAAGGGGGCAGATACGCAGTATTTT CSVLKGADTQYF
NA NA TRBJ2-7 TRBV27 TGTGCCAGCAGTTTCACGCAGGCACCCCACGAGCAGTACTTC CASSFTQAPHEQYF
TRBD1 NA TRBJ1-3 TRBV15 TGTGCCACCAGCAGGGACAGGGCCTCTGGAAACACCATATATTTT CATSRDRASGNTIYF
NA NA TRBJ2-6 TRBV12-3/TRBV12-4 TGTGCCAGCAGCTCTGGGGCCAACGTCCTGACTTTC CASSSGANVLTF
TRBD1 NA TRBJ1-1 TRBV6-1 TGTGCCAGCAGTGATTTGAACAGGGGTGAAGCTTTCTTT CASSDLNRGEAFF